This TCR beta chain emerged from a study of T-cell memory formation after mild COVID-19. This CDR3 has 16 amino acids. Germline CDR1 is LGHNA and CDR2 is YSLEER. V lost 3 bases, J lost 8 bases, and 15 bases stayed unmatched. This clonotype has just a few counts. One entry per CDR3 protein, called by TCRdb with MiXCR from the 5' RACE reads. The sample lists 130,000 to 150,000 distinct CDR3 sequences, around 5.8% occurring once. The chain uses TRBV4-3 and TRBJ2-7; 8 bases map to TRBD2. Material for sequencing was PBMCs or a T cell subset sorted from them (not recorded which). This receptor was identified in an adult woman who had mild COVID-19 (a few samples of this study predate the infection). Cell type and time point are not known. CDR3 nucleotides: TGCGCCAGCAGCCAGCTCTGGACGGGAGGGACTACGCAGCAGTACTTC. As protein: CASSQLWTGGTTQQYF.